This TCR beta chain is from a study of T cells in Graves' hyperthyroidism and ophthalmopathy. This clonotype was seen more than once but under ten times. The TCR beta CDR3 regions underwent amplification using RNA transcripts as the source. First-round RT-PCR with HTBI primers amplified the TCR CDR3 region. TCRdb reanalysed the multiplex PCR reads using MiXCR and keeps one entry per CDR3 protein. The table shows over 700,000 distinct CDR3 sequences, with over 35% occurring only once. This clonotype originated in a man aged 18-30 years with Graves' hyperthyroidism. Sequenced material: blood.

CDR3 sequence (DNA): TGTGCCAGCAGTTCCCCGGGACACCAAGAGACCCAGTACTTC. Encoded protein: CASSSPGHQETQYF. The rearrangement joins TRBV5-8 to TRBJ2-5; either TRBD1 or TRBD2 may fit D (5 bases each). V dropped 5 bases and J dropped 0 bases, with 11 bases sitting between them. The CDR3 loop spans 14 amino acids. Germline values: CDR1 SGHTS, CDR2 YDEGEE.